The following is a T cell receptor (beta chain) sequence with its context. The data were obtained in a study of CD8+ T cells in alopecia areata. Treatment specified: oral pan-JAK inhibitor, 5-10 mg twice daily. The authors extracted RNA and reverse transcribed it into cDNA as the sequencing template. The method was immunoSEQ multiplex PCR; TCRdb's version includes in-frame clones alone and lacks a portion of them. The sample shows 80,000 or so clones, approximately 64% of them seen only once. The CDR3 contains 14 residues. The V gene's germline CDR1 is SNHLY and CDR2 FYNNEI. The V and J ends lost 6 bases and 0 bases respectively, with 10 bases between them.

The clonotype comes from a human donor with alopecia areata. Specimen: CD8+ T cells sorted from blood, collected at week 24, from a patient treated with tofacitinib. The chain is built from TRBV2 and TRBJ2-3; perhaps D is TRBD1 or TRBD2 (5 bases each). As DNA, the CDR3 is TGTGCCAGCAGCTCGGGGCATAGCACAGATACGCAGTATTTT. Translated, it gives CASSSGHSTDTQYF.